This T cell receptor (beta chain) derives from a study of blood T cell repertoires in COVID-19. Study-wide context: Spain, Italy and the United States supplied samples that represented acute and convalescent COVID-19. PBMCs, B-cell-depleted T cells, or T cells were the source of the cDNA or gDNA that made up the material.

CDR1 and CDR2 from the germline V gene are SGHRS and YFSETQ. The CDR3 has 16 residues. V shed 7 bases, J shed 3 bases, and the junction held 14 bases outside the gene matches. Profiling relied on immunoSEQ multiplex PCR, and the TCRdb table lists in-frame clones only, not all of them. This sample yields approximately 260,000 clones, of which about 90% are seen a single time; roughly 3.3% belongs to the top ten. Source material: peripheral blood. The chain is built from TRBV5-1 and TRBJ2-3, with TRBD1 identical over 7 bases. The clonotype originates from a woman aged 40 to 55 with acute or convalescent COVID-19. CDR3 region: CASYRDTQGETDTQYF. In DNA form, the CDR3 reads TGCGCCAGCTACCGGGACACCCAGGGGGAAACAGATACGCAGTATTTT.